Sequencing of this T cell receptor (beta chain) was carried out in a study of identifying expanded T cells in peripheral blood. Study-wide results and caveats: Across healthy donors, higher total template counts meant significantly greater approximately two-week count variance. Technical replicates showed roughly 1.2 changed clones; two weeks around 15; four weeks 19.

The protocol was immunoSEQ multiplex PCR, while the TCRdb copy is restricted to in-frame clones and leaves out a portion. The sample yields over 100,000 clones, about 87% seen once. Healthy donors had no documented immune events, such as infections, while sampled. Details on this clone: Its antigen is as yet unknown.

This TCR was recovered from a person aged 18 to 70 in good health. The sample was blood.

CDR3 sequence (DNA): TGTGCCAGCAGCGCCGACTCCGGGGAGCTGTTTTTT. As protein: CASSADSGELFF. The chain has TRBV7-3 and TRBJ2-2, with D unclear. This CDR3 comprises 12 residues. CDR1 is SGHTA, CDR2 FQGTGA, per germline. Trimming took off 5 bases at V and 6 bases at J, with 7 bases between the two ends.